Listed below are T cell receptor beta chains from one sample, sequenced in a study of identical twins. TCRdb re-called the 5' RACE reads through MiXCR, storing one row per CDR3 protein. Of 500,000 or so distinct CDR3 sequences in the sample, roughly a fifth were seen once. These same data were also listed under a study on T cells expressing NK-cell markers.

The sequenced sample consisted of CD4+ T cells sorted from blood. Every receptor here comes from a woman aged 18-29 years in good health. The conserved cysteine and the conserved F or W are not part of the CDR3 here.

j_call v_call cdr3_aa
TRBJ2-7 TRBV7-3 ASSLDRGKQY
TRBJ1-1 TRBV20-1 SAKGTGYTEAF
TRBJ2-2 TRBV24-1 ATSEPGGSGELF
TRBJ1-1 TRBV7-6 ASSLGYGTGGFGAF
TRBJ2-1 TRBV7-9 ASSTSDTYNEQF
TRBJ1-5 TRBV11-2 ASSRVSNQPQH
TRBJ2-1 TRBV7-2 ASSFLSGYNEQF
TRBJ2-7 TRBV20-1 SASRTALYEQY
TRBJ2-5 TRBV20-1 SARDTQETQY
TRBJ2-1 TRBV5-1 ASSLVAGGLNEQF
TRBJ1-6 TRBV6-5 ASSYSPGQGNSPLH
TRBJ1-1 TRBV20-1 SARVRGPATEAF
TRBJ2-1 TRBV20-1 SASGDRTYNEQF
TRBJ2-2 TRBV29-1 SVGGVANTGELF
TRBJ2-3 TRBV3-1 ASSQDPRVADTQY
TRBJ2-3 TRBV20-1 SARRPGDTQY